The source of this T cell receptor beta chain is a study of response to subunit inactivated influenza vaccine. Each CDR3 protein gets one entry after TCRdb re-called the RT-PCR reads with MiXCR. The sample carries approximately 500,000 distinct CDR3 sequences, about 14% recorded once. The specimen was PBMCs from blood, collected about 13 days after vaccination. The clonotype comes from a middle-aged man who received an inactivated influenza vaccine.

The CDR3 loop reads CASSLEGALNTEAFF. DNA for the CDR3: TGTGCCAGCAGCTTAGAGGGGGCCTTGAACACTGAAGCTTTCTTT. This chain links TRBV7-9 with TRBJ1-1, with 7 bases identical to TRBD1. The length of the CDR3 is 15 residues. CDR1 is SEHNR and CDR2 is FQNEAQ in the germline V gene (reference sequence). Losses at the gene ends were 1 base for V and 0 bases for J; bases not matched to a gene: 2.